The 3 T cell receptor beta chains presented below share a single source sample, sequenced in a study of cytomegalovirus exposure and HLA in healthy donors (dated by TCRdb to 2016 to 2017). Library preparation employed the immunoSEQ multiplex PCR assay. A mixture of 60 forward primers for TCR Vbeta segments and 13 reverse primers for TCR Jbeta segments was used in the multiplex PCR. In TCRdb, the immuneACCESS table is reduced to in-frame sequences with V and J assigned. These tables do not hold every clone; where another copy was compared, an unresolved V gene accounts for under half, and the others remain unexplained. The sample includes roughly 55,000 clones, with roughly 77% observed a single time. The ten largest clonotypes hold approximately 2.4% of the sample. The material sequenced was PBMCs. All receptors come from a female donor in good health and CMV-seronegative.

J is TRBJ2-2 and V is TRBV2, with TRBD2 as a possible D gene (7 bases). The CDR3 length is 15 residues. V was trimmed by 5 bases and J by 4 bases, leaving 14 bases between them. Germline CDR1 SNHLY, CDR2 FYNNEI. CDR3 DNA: TGTGCCAGCAGTCCGGGGGGCTTGGGCACCGGGGAGCTGTTTTTT. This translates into CASSPGGLGTGELFF.

The CDR3 DNA follows: TGTGCCAGCAGCCCGGGAGGCAGGGACGAGCAGTACTTC. Translation: CASSPGGRDEQYF. The rearrangement uses TRBV5-4 and TRBJ2-7; 7 nucleotides match TRBD2. The V gene end was trimmed by 4 bases and the J gene end by 5 bases; junction bases not matched to a gene: 6. CDR3 size: 13 residues. Germline CDR1 and CDR2: SGHNT and YYREEE (reference sequence). Variable domain in full (rest from reference TRBV5-4 and TRBJ2-7): ETGVTQSPTHLIKTRGQQVTLRCSSQSGHNTVSWYQQALGQGPQFIFQYYREEENGRGNFPPRFSGLQFPNYSSELNVNALELDDSALYLCASSPGGRDEQYFGPGTRLTVT.

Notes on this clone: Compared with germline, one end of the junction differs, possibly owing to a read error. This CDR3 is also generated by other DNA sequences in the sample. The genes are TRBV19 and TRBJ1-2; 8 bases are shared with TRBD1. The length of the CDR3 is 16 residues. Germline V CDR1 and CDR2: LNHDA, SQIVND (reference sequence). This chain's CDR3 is CASSIPGGSSNYGYTF. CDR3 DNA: TGTGCCAGTAGTATCCCAGGGGGCTCCTCTAACTACGGCTACACCTTC.